The 27 T cell receptor beta chains reported below all come from one sample, sequenced in a study of T cell responses to AZD1222 COVID-19 vaccine. Assay: immunoSEQ multiplex PCR; the TCRdb copy retains only in-frame clones and omits some. The table lists over 150,000 clones, approximately 90% of them singletons. Material: peripheral blood, obtained on day 0 of AZD1222 vaccination. The receptors originated from an adult in good health.

The chain links TRBV29-1 to TRBJ1-1; no definite D call. V was pared by 6 bases and J by 1 base, with 18 bases between. The CDR3 runs to 15 residues. Germline assignment: CDR1 SQVTM and CDR2 ANQGSEA. DNA of the CDR3: TGCAGCGTCCCAACTTACAGTTATCCGAACACTGAAGCTTTCTTT. Protein: CSVPTYSYPNTEAFF.

V and J are TRBV6-5 and TRBJ2-1, with D perhaps assigned TRBD1 or TRBD2 (6 bases each). V was cut by 8 bases and J by 4 bases, with 15 bases left in between. CDR3 length equals 14 residues. The germline CDR1 and CDR2 sequences are MNHEY and SVGAGI. The CDR3 nucleotides read TGTGCCAGCTTGAGGAGGGGGGTTTACAATGAGCAGTTCTTC. This gives the protein CASLRRGVYNEQFF.

This chain links TRBV11-3 with TRBJ2-3; D is undetermined. V dropped 1 base and J dropped 6 bases, with 11 bases sitting between them. The CDR3 loop spans 14 amino acids. In germline, CDR1 is SGHNT, CDR2 YENEEA. CDR3 sequence reads: CASSLGDSWDTQYF. Written as DNA, the CDR3 is TGTGCCAGCAGCTTAGGCGACTCTTGGGATACGCAGTATTTT.

A single count supports this clone. CDR3 protein: CASSQEGRNYGYTF. Here the CDR3 DNA reads TGCGCCAGCAGCCAAGAAGGCAGGAACTATGGCTACACCTTC. The J gene is TRBJ1-2, the V gene TRBV4-3; D is ambiguous. In germline, CDR1 is LGHNA, CDR2 YSLEER. The CDR3 contains 14 residues. Trimming removed 0 bases at V and 2 bases at J, with 7 bases between.

This clone was seen once. The chain uses TRBV5-1 and TRBJ2-7, with D tentatively TRBD1 (6 bases). Per germline, CDR1 SGHRS and CDR2 YFSETQ. The germline V and J ends were trimmed by 4 bases and 2 bases, with 13 bases remaining between them. The CDR3 extends over 14 amino acids. The CDR3 sequence is CASSPRQVPYEQYF. The CDR3 region has the DNA TGCGCCAGCAGCCCCCGACAGGTCCCCTACGAGCAGTACTTC.

The chain is built from TRBV30 and TRBJ1-1, with unresolved D. The length of the CDR3 is 13 residues. Trimming removed 5 bases from V and 10 bases from J, with 20 bases in between. Germline lookup yields CDR1 GTSNPN and CDR2 SVGIG (reference sequence). CDR3 DNA sequence: TGTGCCTGGGCCAAACAAACTGCTTTTGGAGCTTTCTTT. This sequence encodes CAWAKQTAFGAFF.

The gene calls are TRBV2 and TRBJ1-5; 7 nucleotides agree with TRBD1. Germline loops: CDR1 SNHLY, CDR2 FYNNEI. The junction had 5 bases not matched to a gene; V was cut back by 4 bases and J by 5 bases. The CDR3 has 14 amino acids. CDR3 amino acids: CASSGARGDQPQHF. DNA for the CDR3: TGTGCCAGCAGTGGAGCCAGGGGGGATCAGCCCCAGCATTTT.

This chain links TRBV24-1 with TRBJ2-5; 10 positions match TRBD1. CDR3 size: 16 residues. Per germline, CDR1 KGHDR and CDR2 SFDVKD. The V gene end was trimmed by 0 bases and the J gene end by 4 bases; junction bases not matched to a gene: 4. The CDR3 DNA follows: TGTGCCACCAGTGATTTGCGATGGGACAGGGGAGAGACCCAGTACTTC. Translating it yields CATSDLRWDRGETQYF.

This chain uses TRBV18 with TRBJ1-4; 9 bases are shared with TRBD1. Germline CDR1 and CDR2: KGHSH and LQKENI. The length of the CDR3 is 18 residues. With V trimmed by 2 bases and J by 5 bases, 12 bases remained unmatched. The CDR3 reads CASSPTYTGGASNEKLFF. DNA of the CDR3: TGTGCCAGCTCACCAACCTACACAGGGGGCGCGTCCAATGAAAAACTGTTTTTT. The variable domain in full, completed from reference TRBV18 and TRBJ1-4, reads NAGVMQNPRHLVRRRGQEARLRCSPMKGHSHVYWYRQLPEEGLKFMVYLQKENIIDESGMPKERFSAEFPKEGPSILRIQQVVRGDSAAYFCASSPTYTGGASNEKLFFGSGTQLSVL.

The chain recombines TRBV2 with TRBJ1-1; D gene uncertain. The CDR3 has 15 amino acids. Trimming left V 6 bases short and J 0 bases short, with 14 bases between. Germline V gene data show CDR1 as SNHLY and CDR2 as FYNNEI. CDR3 loop: CASRAQAVMNTEAFF. CDR3 sequence (DNA): TGTGCCAGCAGGGCCCAGGCGGTTATGAACACTGAAGCTTTCTTT.

The gene calls are TRBV7-8 and TRBJ1-5; D is perhaps TRBD1 (5 bases). Deletions cut 4 bases from V and 2 bases from J, with 18 bases between. From germline, CDR1 is SGHVS and CDR2 FQNEAQ. The CDR3 runs 17 residues. The CDR3 spells CASSSEVRDLGNQPQHF. In DNA, the CDR3 is TGTGCCAGCAGCTCCGAGGTCCGGGACCTGGGCAATCAGCCCCAGCATTTT.

The gene calls are TRBV4-3 and TRBJ1-4; D remains ambiguous. Per the germline V gene, CDR1 is LGHNA and CDR2 is YSLEER. V lost 4 bases to trimming and J lost 4 bases, with 10 bases between them. This CDR3 region has 14 residues. CDR3: CASSRGPYNEKLFF. The DNA for the CDR3 is TGCGCCAGCAGCCGTGGTCCGTATAATGAAAAACTGTTTTTT.

The genes are TRBV5-6 and TRBJ1-4; D not resolved. The CDR3 runs to 15 residues. Deletions cut 1 base from V and 4 bases from J, with 11 bases between. CDR1 is SGHDT and CDR2 is YYEEEE in the germline V gene. The CDR3 here is CASSLWAVNNEKLFF. The CDR3 DNA is TGTGCCAGCAGCTTGTGGGCAGTTAATAATGAAAAACTGTTTTTT. Full variable domain (remainder filled in from reference TRBV5-6 and TRBJ1-4): DAGVTQSPTHLIKTRGQQVTLRCSPKSGHDTVSWYQQALGQGPQFIFQYYEEEERQRGNFPDRFSGHQFPNYSSELNVNALLLGDSALYLCASSLWAVNNEKLFFGSGTQLSVL.

V and J are TRBV18 and TRBJ1-2; D gene uncertain. Trimming removed 2 bases from V and 0 bases from J, with 10 bases in between. This CDR3 region has 15 residues. Germline-derived CDR1 and CDR2 are KGHSH and LQKENI. DNA of the CDR3: TGTGCCAGCTCACCAGGCCTACAAGCTAACTATGGCTACACCTTC. Translating it yields CASSPGLQANYGYTF. Filled out from reference TRBV18 and TRBJ1-2, the complete variable domain reads NAGVMQNPRHLVRRRGQEARLRCSPMKGHSHVYWYRQLPEEGLKFMVYLQKENIIDESGMPKERFSAEFPKEGPSILRIQQVVRGDSAAYFCASSPGLQANYGYTFGSGTRLTVV.

This sequence joins TRBV28 and TRBJ2-7; 8 bases are shared with TRBD1. The CDR3 spans 13 residues. CDR1 is MDHEN, CDR2 SYDVKM, per germline. Germline trimming cut 11 bases from V and 2 bases from J; bases unmatched to any gene: 8. In nucleotides, the CDR3 is TGTGCCTTCCAGGACAGGGAGACCTACGAGCAGTACTTC. It yields the protein CAFQDRETYEQYF.

Concerning this clone itself: The CDR3 carries no conserved terminal phenylalanine or tryptophan, so it likely arises from a read error. No DNA is shown, since the ends of the CDR3 on it are uncertain; the CDR3 is the one TCRdb lists. The chain is built from TRBV19 and TRBJ1-2. The germline V gene encodes CDR1 LNHDA and CDR2 SQIVND (reference sequence). The CDR3 adds up to 10 amino acids, both ends counted. CDR3 protein: CASSMGDGVV.

The V gene is TRBV6-5, the J gene TRBJ1-2; D is possibly TRBD1 (6 bases). Germline V CDR1 and CDR2: MNHEY, SVGAGI. The CDR3 spans 15 residues. V lost 5 bases to trimming and J lost 0 bases, with 13 bases between them. The CDR3 nucleotides are TGTGCCAGCAGTATCAACAGGGACTCTAACTATGGCTACACCTTC. Translated, it gives CASSINRDSNYGYTF.

This chain joins TRBV19 and TRBJ2-1; D is uncertain. V lost 7 bases to trimming and J lost 5 bases, with 15 bases between them. The CDR3 consists of 14 residues. Germline-derived CDR1 and CDR2 are LNHDA and SQIVND (reference sequence). The CDR3 nucleotides read TGTGCCAGTACCCCTCAGCACACACACAATGAGCAGTTCTTC. Amino acid sequence: CASTPQHTHNEQFF.

The V gene is TRBV6-5, the J gene TRBJ1-6, with 9 bases lining up with TRBD1. Looked up from germline, CDR1 is MNHEY and CDR2 is SVGAGI. CDR3 length equals 15 residues. Germline trimming cut 5 bases from V and 7 bases from J; bases unmatched to any gene: 6. The CDR3 nucleotides are TGTGCCAGCAGTCCCAGACAGGGGGGGAATTCACCCCTCCACTTT. It specifies CASSPRQGGNSPLHF.

This clone was seen only once. J is TRBJ1-1 and V is TRBV28; 7 nucleotides align to TRBD1. The CDR3 is 16 residues long. After removal of 5 bases from V and 0 bases from J, the junction contained 9 bases not matched to a gene. The germline CDR1 and CDR2 sequences are MDHEN and SYDVKM. The CDR3 protein is CASSPLFGQVNTEAFF. The CDR3 nucleotides read TGTGCCAGCAGTCCACTCTTCGGACAGGTGAACACTGAAGCTTTCTTT.

CDR3 sequence (DNA): TGTGCCAGCAAGCAACAGTACAATCAGCCCCAGCATTTT. As protein: CASKQQYNQPQHF. The V gene is TRBV2, the J gene TRBJ1-5, with D uncertain. The CDR3 has 13 residues. Germline CDR1 is SNHLY and CDR2 is FYNNEI. V gave up 7 bases and J gave up 3 bases, with 10 bases separating them.

The chain uses TRBV18 and TRBJ2-5; D may be TRBD1 (7 bases). The CDR3 is made up of 14 amino acids. V shed 8 bases and J shed 2 bases, with 15 bases lying between them. Germline V gene sequence: CDR1 KGHSH, CDR2 LQKENI. The CDR3 coding sequence is TGTGCCAGCCAGGGGGGCCGCATGCAAGAGACCCAGTACTTC. It specifies CASQGGRMQETQYF.

DNA of the CDR3: TGTGCCAGCAGGGGACAGGGTTTTAATTCACCCCTCCACTTT. Its translation is CASRGQGFNSPLHF. The V and J genes are TRBV6-5 and TRBJ1-6, with TRBD1 identical over 9 bases. From germline, CDR1 is MNHEY and CDR2 SVGAGI. The V and J ends lost 6 bases and 6 bases, in that order; junction bases with no gene match: 3. There are 14 residues in the CDR3.

The V gene is TRBV6-2 or TRBV6-3, the J gene TRBJ2-3; 9 nucleotides match TRBD2. V trimming: 5 bases; J trimming: 2 bases; junction bases outside the gene matches: 8. The CDR3 loop spans 16 amino acids. Germline CDR1 MNHEY, CDR2 SVGEGT. CDR3 DNA: TGTGCCAGCAGTACCCGAGCGGGGGGAGCCACAGATACGCAGTATTTT. Translated, it gives CASSTRAGGATDTQYF.

The chain has TRBV21-1 and TRBJ2-7; TRBD2 was called by the table and not checked on the DNA. TRBV21-1 is given as a pseudogene. The CDR3 has 15 residues. DNA for the CDR3: TGTGCCAGCAGCAAAGCGATAAGAGCGACCTACGAGCAGTACTTC. Translation: CASSKAIRATYEQYF.

The J gene is TRBJ2-1, the V gene TRBV2, with D perhaps TRBD1 (5 bases). Deletions cut 7 bases from V and 8 bases from J, with 15 bases between. CDR1 SNHLY and CDR2 FYNNEI come from the germline V gene. The CDR3 sequence is 13 residues long. CDR3 coding DNA: TGTGCCAGCACCCAACTTATGGGGCATGAGCAGTTCTTC. Its protein product is CASTQLMGHEQFF.

V usage is TRBV27 and J usage is TRBJ1-2, with 8 nucleotides matching TRBD1. There are 15 residues in the CDR3. The germline V gene encodes CDR1 MNHEY and CDR2 SMNVEV (reference sequence). V lost 2 bases to trimming and J lost 7 bases; unmatched junction nucleotides: 9. CDR3 sequence (DNA): TGTGCCAGCAGTTTAAACAGGGGGGGCTCTAGTGGCTACACCTTC. It yields the protein CASSLNRGGSSGYTF.